Below are 20 T cell receptor beta chains sequenced from a single sample in a study of T cell clonotyping in hematopoietic cell transplantation (dated by TCRdb to about 2021). Library preparation used the immunoSEQ multiplex PCR assay. TCRdb took over this immuneACCESS table, retaining in-frame rearrangements with V and J assigned. Such tables are incomplete; in checked studies, under half of the missing clones stem from an unresolved V gene, and the remainder is unexplained. The sample table records some 30,000 clones; over 65% of these occur just once. Roughly 6.8% of the sample lies in the top ten. The intended sense of this specimen's time point label: recipient sample about 28 days before transplant, after cytoreduction. Sample: peripheral blood mononuclear cells, taken before stem cell transplant. The receptors stem from a woman in her 30s with chronic myeloid leukemia. Some clones in this sample may be carry-over from other donors' samples.

CDR3 DNA sequence: TGTGCCAGCAGCTCCGGGGGGACAGAGAGTTATGGCTACACCTTC. It is translated as CASSSGGTESYGYTF. The V and J genes are TRBV7-2 and TRBJ1-2; 7 bases agree with TRBD1. Germline trimming cut 4 bases from V and 5 bases from J; bases unmatched to any gene: 10. Germline-derived CDR1 and CDR2 are SGHTA and FQGNSA. This CDR3 has 15 amino acids.

This sequence joins TRBV7-2 and TRBJ1-1; no reliable D call. Trimming shortened V by 5 bases and J by 8 bases, and 12 bases separated the two germline ends. The germline V gene has CDR1 SGHTA and CDR2 FQGNSA. The CDR3 has 12 amino acids. The CDR3 here is CASSQSPTEAFF. CDR3 nucleotides: TGTGCCAGCAGCCAAAGCCCCACGGAAGCTTTCTTT.

This chain joins TRBV7-2 and TRBJ2-7; D unresolved. Per the germline V gene, CDR1 is SGHTA and CDR2 is FQGNSA. V gave up 5 bases and J gave up 0 bases, with 14 bases separating them. The CDR3 runs to 15 residues. CDR3 protein: CASSRTTTSSYEQYF. The CDR3 DNA follows: TGTGCCAGCAGCCGAACTACGACAAGCTCCTACGAGCAGTACTTC.

The chain joins TRBV6-5 to TRBJ2-7; 10 positions agree with TRBD1. This CDR3 has 15 residues. The germline V gene encodes CDR1 MNHEY and CDR2 SVGAGI. The V gene end was trimmed by 2 bases and the J gene end by 3 bases; junction bases not matched to a gene: 4. This CDR3 reads CASSYPGTGVYEQYF. In DNA form, the CDR3 reads TGTGCCAGCAGTTACCCTGGGACAGGGGTCTACGAGCAGTACTTC.

The rearrangement links TRBV2 to TRBJ2-7; the D is unclear. CDR3 length: 12 amino acids. Trimming cost V 8 bases and J 0 bases, with 8 bases left between them. Germline V gene lookup returns CDR1 SNHLY and CDR2 FYNNEI. CDR3 nucleotide sequence: TGTGCCAGCGCGTACAGCTCCTACGAGCAGTACTTC. Protein sequence: CASAYSSYEQYF.

The V call is TRBV11-2, the J call TRBJ1-2; D ambiguous. The germline V gene encodes CDR1 SGHAT and CDR2 FQNNGV. The CDR3 extends over 13 amino acids. V dropped 2 bases and J dropped 8 bases, with 12 bases sitting between them. The CDR3 is CASSLRSPYGYTF. CDR3 nucleotides: TGTGCCAGCAGCTTAAGGTCACCTTACGGCTACACCTTC.

The J gene is TRBJ2-7, the V gene TRBV29-1; weak D call: TRBD2 (5 bases). Germline-derived CDR1 and CDR2 are SQVTM and ANQGSEA. The CDR3 is 12 residues long. Trimming took off 4 bases at V and 3 bases at J, with 10 bases between the two ends. CDR3 loop: CSVGGPLYEQYF. For the CDR3, the DNA is TGCAGCGTTGGCGGGCCTCTCTACGAGCAGTACTTC.

This clone showed up just once. The chain employs TRBV13 and TRBJ1-5, with TRBD1 as a possible D gene (5 bases). Looked up from germline, CDR1 is PRHDT and CDR2 is FYEKMQ (reference sequence). The CDR3 consists of 14 residues. V shed 5 bases and J shed 9 bases, with 17 bases lying between them. The CDR3 DNA sequence: TGTGCCAGCAGCCTGCGGGGCTTGGCGGGGCCCCAGCATTTT. Translated, it gives CASSLRGLAGPQHF. The whole variable domain, remainder taken from reference TRBV13 and TRBJ1-5, is AAGVIQSPRHLIKEKRETATLKCYPIPRHDTVYWYQQGPGQDPQFLISFYEKMQSDKGSIPDRFSAQQFSDYHSELNMSSLELGDSALYFCASSLRGLAGPQHFGDGTRLSIL.

This clone came up a few times. The chain carries TRBV7-2 and TRBJ1-2; D is unclear. This CDR3 spans 12 amino acids. Germline V CDR1 and CDR2: SGHTA, FQGNSA. Trimming cost V 2 bases and J 13 bases, with 14 bases left between them. Here the CDR3 reads CASSLYDRAFTF. In nucleotides, the CDR3 is TGTGCCAGCAGCTTATACGACCGGGCGTTCACCTTC.

V usage is TRBV4-1 and J usage is TRBJ1-5, with unresolved D. This CDR3 has 14 residues. V was shortened by 3 bases and J by 0 bases, with 6 bases between the two germline ends. Germline-derived CDR1 and CDR2 are MGHRA and YSYEKL. The CDR3 region has the DNA TGCGCCAGCAGCCAGGTCCTTAGCAATCAGCCCCAGCATTTT. Its protein is CASSQVLSNQPQHF.

V is TRBV4-1 and J is TRBJ2-5; D perhaps matches TRBD1 (6 bases). V shed 4 bases and J shed 2 bases, with 11 bases lying between them. The CDR3 totals 14 residues. CDR1 is MGHRA and CDR2 is YSYEKL in the germline V gene. CDR3 protein: CASSLWTEQETQYF. In nucleotides, the CDR3 is TGCGCCAGCAGCCTATGGACAGAGCAAGAGACCCAGTACTTC.

The chain uses TRBV7-9 and TRBJ2-1, with a tentative D call TRBD1 (5 bases). V lost 7 bases, J lost 3 bases, and 16 bases lay in between. CDR3 length equals 15 residues. Germline loops: CDR1 SEHNR, CDR2 FQNEAQ (reference sequence). The CDR3 bases are TGTGCCAGCATCATCCAGGACATGAACTACAATGAGCAGTTCTTC. Its protein is CASIIQDMNYNEQFF.

The chain carries TRBV20-1 and TRBJ2-7; D call uncertain. This CDR3 spans 10 amino acids. In germline, CDR1 is DFQATT, CDR2 SNEGSKA (reference sequence). The ends were cut back, 5 bases at V and 4 bases at J, with 6 bases in the middle. The CDR3 here is CSASHYEQYF. The CDR3, as DNA: TGCAGTGCTTCCCATTACGAGCAGTACTTC.

The J gene is TRBJ1-2, the V gene TRBV18, with 7 bases that match TRBD1. V lost 3 bases and J lost 5; bases outside the gene matches: 6. The germline V gene has CDR1 KGHSH and CDR2 LQKENI. The CDR3 extends over 14 amino acids. CDR3 region: CASSPDTGEYGYTF. In nucleotides, the CDR3 is TGTGCCAGCTCACCCGATACAGGGGAATATGGCTACACCTTC.

The chain employs TRBV28 and TRBJ1-1; D remains unclear. From germline, CDR1 is MDHEN and CDR2 SYDVKM. The CDR3 covers 11 residues. V shed 8 bases and J shed 1 base, with 5 bases lying between them. The CDR3 loop reads CASEWNTEAFF. The CDR3 bases are TGTGCCAGCGAATGGAACACTGAAGCTTTCTTT.

This clone came up once. The chain couples TRBV7-2 to TRBJ2-5; 14 bases match TRBD2. This CDR3 comprises 15 residues. Germline loops: CDR1 SGHTA, CDR2 FQGNSA. After removal of 5 bases from V and 5 bases from J, the junction contained 4 bases not matched to a gene. The CDR3 DNA reads as TGTGCCAGCAGCGTGACTAGCGGGGGGGCGGAGACCCAGTACTTC. Its protein is CASSVTSGGAETQYF. The full variable domain, its missing parts supplied by reference TRBV7-2 and TRBJ2-5, is GAGVSQSPSNKVTEKGKDVELRCDPISGHTALYWYRQSLGQGLEFLIYFQGNSAPDKSGLPSDRFSAERTGGSVSTLTIQRTQQEDSAVYLCASSVTSGGAETQYFGPGTRLLVL.

The chain is built from TRBV7-9 and TRBJ2-7; 10 nucleotides line up with TRBD2. This CDR3 comprises 17 residues. V lost 3 bases, J lost 3 bases, and 11 bases stayed unmatched. CDR1 SEHNR and CDR2 FQNEAQ come from the germline V gene (reference sequence). The CDR3 region is CASSFHSGGPRSYEQYF. In nucleotides, the CDR3 is TGTGCCAGCAGCTTTCATAGCGGGGGGCCACGAAGCTACGAGCAGTACTTC. Variable domain in full (rest from reference TRBV7-9 and TRBJ2-7): DTGVSQNPRHKITKRGQNVTFRCDPISEHNRLYWYRQTLGQGPEFLTYFQNEAQLEKSRLLSDRFSAERPKGSFSTLEIQRTEQGDSAMYLCASSFHSGGPRSYEQYFGPGTRLTVT.

This chain joins TRBV5-6 and TRBJ2-7, with 9 bases lining up with TRBD2. V gave up 0 bases and J gave up 4 bases; unmatched junction bases: 8. CDR3 size: 16 residues. The germline gives CDR1 SGHDT, CDR2 YYEEEE. CDR3: CASSLVSSGDPYEQYF. The CDR3, as DNA: TGTGCCAGCAGCTTGGTGTCTAGCGGGGACCCATACGAGCAGTACTTC.

Concerning this clone itself: Other nucleotide sequences from this sample produce the same CDR3. V and J are TRBV29-1 and TRBJ2-6; D is unresolved. The length of the CDR3 is 14 residues. Between the trimmed V and J ends, which lost 4 bases and 2 bases, there was a span of 9 bases. Per germline, CDR1 SQVTM and CDR2 ANQGSEA. CDR3 sequence: CSVGGRTGANVLTF. CDR3 coding DNA: TGCAGCGTTGGGGGTAGAACTGGGGCCAACGTCCTGACTTTC.

The chain has TRBV30 and TRBJ1-5; maybe TRBD1 (6 bases). The CDR3 extends over 15 amino acids. Germline-derived CDR1 and CDR2 are GTSNPN and SVGIG (reference sequence). Trimming shortened V by 0 bases and J by 5 bases, and 14 bases separated the two germline ends. CDR3 region: CAWSVGGGGYQPQHF. CDR3 in DNA: TGTGCCTGGAGTGTAGGAGGGGGAGGTTATCAGCCCCAGCATTTT.